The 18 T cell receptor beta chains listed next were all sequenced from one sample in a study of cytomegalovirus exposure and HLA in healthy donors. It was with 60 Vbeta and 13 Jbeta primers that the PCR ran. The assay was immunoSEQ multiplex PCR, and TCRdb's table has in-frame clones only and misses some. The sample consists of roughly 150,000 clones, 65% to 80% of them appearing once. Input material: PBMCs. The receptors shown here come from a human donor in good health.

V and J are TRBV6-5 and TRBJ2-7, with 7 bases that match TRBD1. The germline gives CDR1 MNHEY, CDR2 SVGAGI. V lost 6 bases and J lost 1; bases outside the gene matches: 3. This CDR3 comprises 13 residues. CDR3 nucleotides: TGTGCCAGCAGATTGACAGGGTCCTACGAGCAGTACTTC. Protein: CASRLTGSYEQYF.

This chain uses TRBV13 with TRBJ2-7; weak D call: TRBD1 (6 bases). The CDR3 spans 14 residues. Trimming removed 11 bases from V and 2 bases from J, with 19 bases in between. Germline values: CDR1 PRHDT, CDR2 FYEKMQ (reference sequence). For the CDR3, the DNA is TGTGCCTCCAATGGGGGCCCCGAAGCCTACGAGCAGTACTTC. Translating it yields CASNGGPEAYEQYF. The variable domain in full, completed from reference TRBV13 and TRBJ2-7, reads AAGVIQSPRHLIKEKRETATLKCYPIPRHDTVYWYQQGPGQDPQFLISFYEKMQSDKGSIPDRFSAQQFSDYHSELNMSSLELGDSALYFCASNGGPEAYEQYFGPGTRLTVT.

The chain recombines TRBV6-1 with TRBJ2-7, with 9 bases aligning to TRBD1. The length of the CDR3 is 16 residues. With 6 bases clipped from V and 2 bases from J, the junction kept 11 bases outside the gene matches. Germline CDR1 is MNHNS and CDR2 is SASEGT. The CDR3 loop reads CASRETGGASTYEQYF. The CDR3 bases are TGTGCCAGCAGAGAAACAGGGGGCGCATCGACCTACGAGCAGTACTTC.

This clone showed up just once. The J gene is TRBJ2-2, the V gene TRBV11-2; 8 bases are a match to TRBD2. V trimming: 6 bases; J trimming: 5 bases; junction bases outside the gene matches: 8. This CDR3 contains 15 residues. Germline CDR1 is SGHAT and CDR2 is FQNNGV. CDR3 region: CASRMSGRGTGELFF. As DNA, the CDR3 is TGTGCCAGCAGGATGAGCGGGAGAGGGACCGGGGAGCTGTTTTTT.

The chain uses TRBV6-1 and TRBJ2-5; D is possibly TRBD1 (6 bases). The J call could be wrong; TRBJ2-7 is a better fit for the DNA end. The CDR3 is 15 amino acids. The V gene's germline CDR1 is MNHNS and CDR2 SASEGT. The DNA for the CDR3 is TGTGCCAGCAGTGAAGCCGGGACAATCTCCTACGAGCAGTACTTC. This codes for CASSEAGTISYEQYF.

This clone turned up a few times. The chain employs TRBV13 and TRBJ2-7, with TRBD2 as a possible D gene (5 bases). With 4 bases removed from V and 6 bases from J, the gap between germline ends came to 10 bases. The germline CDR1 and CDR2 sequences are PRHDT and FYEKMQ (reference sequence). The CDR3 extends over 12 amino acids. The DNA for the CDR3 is TGTGCCAGCAGCTCCCCCCGGGGCGAGCAGTACTTC. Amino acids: CASSSPRGEQYF.

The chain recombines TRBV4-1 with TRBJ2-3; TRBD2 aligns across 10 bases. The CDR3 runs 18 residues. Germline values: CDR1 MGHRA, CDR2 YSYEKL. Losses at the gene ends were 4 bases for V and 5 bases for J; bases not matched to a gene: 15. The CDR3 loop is CASSPPGGLAGVEDTQYF. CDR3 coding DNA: TGCGCCAGCAGCCCCCCCGGGGGGCTAGCGGGAGTTGAAGATACGCAGTATTTT.

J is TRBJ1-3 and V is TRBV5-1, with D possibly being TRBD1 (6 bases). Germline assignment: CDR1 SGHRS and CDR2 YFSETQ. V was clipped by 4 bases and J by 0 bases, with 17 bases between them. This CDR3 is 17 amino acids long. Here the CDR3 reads CASSLLTGRSSGNTIYF. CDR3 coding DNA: TGCGCCAGCAGCCTACTGACAGGCCGGAGCTCTGGAAACACCATATATTTT. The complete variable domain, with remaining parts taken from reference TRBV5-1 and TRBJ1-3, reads KAGVTQTPRYLIKTRGQQVTLSCSPISGHRSVSWYQQTPGQGLQFLFEYFSETQRNKGNFPGRFSGRQFSNSRSEMNVSTLELGDSALYLCASSLLTGRSSGNTIYFGEGSWLTVV.

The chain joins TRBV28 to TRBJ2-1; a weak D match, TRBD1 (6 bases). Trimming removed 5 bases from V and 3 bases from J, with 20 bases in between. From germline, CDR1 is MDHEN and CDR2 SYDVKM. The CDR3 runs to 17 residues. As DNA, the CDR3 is TGTGCCAGCAGTAGGGGACATGGGTTAATGGGCTACAATGAGCAGTTCTTC. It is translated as CASSRGHGLMGYNEQFF.

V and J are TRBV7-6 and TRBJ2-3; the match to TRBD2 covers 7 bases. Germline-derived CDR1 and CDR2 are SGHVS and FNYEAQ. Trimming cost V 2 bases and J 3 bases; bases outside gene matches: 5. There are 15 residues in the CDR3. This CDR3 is CASSLTGGWTDTQYF. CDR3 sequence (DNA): TGTGCCAGCAGCTTAACGGGAGGATGGACAGATACGCAGTATTTT.

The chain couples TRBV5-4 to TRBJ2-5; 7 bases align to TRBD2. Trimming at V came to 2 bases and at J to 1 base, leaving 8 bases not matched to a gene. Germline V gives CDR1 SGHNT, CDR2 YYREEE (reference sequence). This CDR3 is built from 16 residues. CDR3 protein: CASSFGVAGSQETQYF. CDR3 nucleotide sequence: TGTGCCAGCAGCTTCGGAGTAGCGGGTAGCCAAGAGACCCAGTACTTC.

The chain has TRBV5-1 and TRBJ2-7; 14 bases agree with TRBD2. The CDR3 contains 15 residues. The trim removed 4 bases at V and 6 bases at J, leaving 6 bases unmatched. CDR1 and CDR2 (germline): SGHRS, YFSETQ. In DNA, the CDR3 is TGCGCCAGCAGCCCTCCCGGGACTAGCGGGAGCGAGCAGTACTTC. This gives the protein CASSPPGTSGSEQYF.

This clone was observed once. CDR3 nucleotides: TGTGCCAGCACCATGGACAGAGACACCGGGGAGCTGTTTTTT. Protein sequence: CASTMDRDTGELFF. The chain combines TRBV9 with TRBJ2-2; D perhaps matches TRBD1 (6 bases). The CDR3 is 14 residues long. Germline-derived CDR1 and CDR2 are SGDLS and YYNGEE. With 6 bases removed from V and 3 bases from J, the gap between germline ends came to 12 bases.

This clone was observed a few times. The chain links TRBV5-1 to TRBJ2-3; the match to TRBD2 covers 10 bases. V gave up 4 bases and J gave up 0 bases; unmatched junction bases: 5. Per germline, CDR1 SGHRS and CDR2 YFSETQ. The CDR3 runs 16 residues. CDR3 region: CASSPGTSVSTDTQYF. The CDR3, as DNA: TGCGCCAGCAGCCCGGGGACTAGCGTGAGCACAGATACGCAGTATTTT.

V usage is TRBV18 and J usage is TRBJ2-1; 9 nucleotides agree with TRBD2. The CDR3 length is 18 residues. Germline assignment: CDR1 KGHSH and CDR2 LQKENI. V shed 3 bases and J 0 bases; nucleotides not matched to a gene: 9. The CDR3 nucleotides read TGTGCCAGCTCACCGAGACTAGCGGACCTGGGCTCCTACAATGAGCAGTTCTTC. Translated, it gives CASSPRLADLGSYNEQFF.

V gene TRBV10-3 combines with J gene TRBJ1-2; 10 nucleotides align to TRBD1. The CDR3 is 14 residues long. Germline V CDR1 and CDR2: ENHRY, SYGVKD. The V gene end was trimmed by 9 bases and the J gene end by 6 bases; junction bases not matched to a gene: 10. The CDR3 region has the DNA TGTGCCATTGTCCCCGGGACAGGGGAAAATGGCTACACCTTC. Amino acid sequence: CAIVPGTGENGYTF.

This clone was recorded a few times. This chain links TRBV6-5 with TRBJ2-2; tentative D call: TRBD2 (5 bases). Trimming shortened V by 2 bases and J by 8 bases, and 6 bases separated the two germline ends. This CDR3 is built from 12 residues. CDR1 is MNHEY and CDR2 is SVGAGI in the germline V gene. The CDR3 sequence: CASSYRGGELFF. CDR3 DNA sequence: TGTGCCAGCAGTTACCGGGGAGGGGAGCTGTTTTTT.

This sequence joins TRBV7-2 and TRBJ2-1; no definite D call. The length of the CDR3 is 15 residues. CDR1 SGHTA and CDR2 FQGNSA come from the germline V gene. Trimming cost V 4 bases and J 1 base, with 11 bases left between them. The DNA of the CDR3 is TGTGCCAGCAGCTCCGAACAGAATTCCTACAATGAGCAGTTCTTC. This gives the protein CASSSEQNSYNEQFF.